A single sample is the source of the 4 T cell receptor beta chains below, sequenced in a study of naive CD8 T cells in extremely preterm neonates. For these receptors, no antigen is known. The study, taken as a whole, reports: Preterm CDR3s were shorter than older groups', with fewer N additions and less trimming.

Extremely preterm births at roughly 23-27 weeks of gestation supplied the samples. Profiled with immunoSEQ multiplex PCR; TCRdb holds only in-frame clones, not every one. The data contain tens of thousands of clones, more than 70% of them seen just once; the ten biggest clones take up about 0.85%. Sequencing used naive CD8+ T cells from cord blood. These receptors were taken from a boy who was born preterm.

The DNA of the CDR3 is TGTGCCAGCAGCTTGCTCACCGGGGAGCTGTTTTTT. Translation: CASSLLTGELFF. The chain couples TRBV5-6 to TRBJ2-2, with D uncertain. CDR3 length: 12 amino acids. Germline V gene data show CDR1 as SGHDT and CDR2 as YYEEEE. V lost 1 base, J lost 4 bases, and 2 bases lay in between.

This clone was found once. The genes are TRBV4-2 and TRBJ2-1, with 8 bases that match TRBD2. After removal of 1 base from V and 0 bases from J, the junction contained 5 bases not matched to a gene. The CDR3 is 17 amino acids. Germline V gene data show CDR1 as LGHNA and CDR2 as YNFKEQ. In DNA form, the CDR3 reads TGTGCCAGCAGCCAAGGGATACGGGGGGGCTCCTACAATGAGCAGTTCTTC. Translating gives CASSQGIRGGSYNEQFF.

DNA of the CDR3: TGTGCCAGCAGCTTAGTAGGGTCGGGGGGACTCACAGATACGCAGTATTTT. Protein product: CASSLVGSGGLTDTQYF. V usage is TRBV7-2 and J usage is TRBJ2-3, with 7 bases identical to TRBD2. Per germline, CDR1 SGHTA and CDR2 FQGNSA. This CDR3 has 17 residues. Trimming removed 1 base from V and 2 bases from J; junction bases left unmatched: 9.

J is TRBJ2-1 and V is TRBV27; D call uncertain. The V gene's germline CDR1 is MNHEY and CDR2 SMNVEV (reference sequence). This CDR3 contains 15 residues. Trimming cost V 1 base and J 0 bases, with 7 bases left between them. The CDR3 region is CASSLWVSSYNEQFF. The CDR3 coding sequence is TGTGCCAGCAGTTTATGGGTGAGCTCCTACAATGAGCAGTTCTTC.